This T cell receptor (beta chain) was retrieved from a study of blood T cell repertoires in COVID-19. V shed 0 bases and J shed 3 bases, with 7 bases lying between them. The CDR3 is made up of 13 amino acids. Germline-derived CDR1 and CDR2 are SGHDT and YYEEEE. Original processing notes: Researchers report that nucleated cell counts were estimated from reference gene primer amplification. Produced via immunoSEQ multiplex PCR; TCRdb's table is partial and in-frame only. D and trimming were read from the DNA, whereas the V and J calls and clone size are those reported in that table. The repertoire holds about 210,000 clones, with about 84% as singletons.

This TCR derives from a human donor in a cohort sampled during active COVID-19. Sequences were obtained from peripheral blood. This chain links TRBV5-6 with TRBJ2-7, with D unresolved. CDR3 nucleotide sequence: TGTGCCAGCAGCTTGGGGCAGGTCTACGAGCAGTACTTC. Its protein product is CASSLGQVYEQYF.